A selection of T cell receptor beta chains follows, all from one sample in a study of blood T cells in healthy people across ages. Via MiXCR, TCRdb re-called the 5' RACE reads, giving one row per CDR3 protein. The sample contains approximately 780,000 distinct CDR3 sequences, approximately 24% of which appear only once. These data were likewise used in another study, on T cells of mothers and their children.

Material: blood. The receptors were gathered from a boy aged 10-17 years in good health. Both conserved end residues are part of each CDR3. Fields, in order: D gene, J gene, clone size, V gene, CDR3 DNA, CDR3 protein. D genes are given only for firm matches. The size entry is marked missing in some rows and otherwise reads once, few, many or a size class.

D: -; J: TRBJ2-7; size: few; V: TRBV5-1; DNA: TGCGCCAGCAGCTTGGCGCAGGGGATGTCCTACGAGCAGTACTTC; CDR3: CASSLAQGMSYEQYF
D: -; J: TRBJ2-1; size: -; V: TRBV6-1; DNA: TGTGCCAGCAGTATGACATTTGGTCAGATAACAGACAATGAGCAGTTCTTC; CDR3: CASSMTFGQITDNEQFF
D: -; J: TRBJ1-2; size: few; V: TRBV13; DNA: TGTGCCAGCAGCTTAACGGGGAATCGCTATGGCTACACCTTC; CDR3: CASSLTGNRYGYTF
D: -; J: TRBJ1-2; size: -; V: TRBV5-1; DNA: TGCGCCAGCAGTCCCGGGACAACCTTCCGTGGCTACACCTTC; CDR3: CASSPGTTFRGYTF
D: -; J: TRBJ2-5; size: few; V: TRBV14; DNA: TGTGCCAGCAGCCACGTGGGGGAGCCAGAGACCCAGTACTTC; CDR3: CASSHVGEPETQYF
D: TRBD1; J: TRBJ1-2; size: -; V: TRBV20-1; DNA: TGCAGTGCTAAGGCCGGGACAGGGTATGCCTACACCTTC; CDR3: CSAKAGTGYAYTF
D: -; J: TRBJ2-5; size: -; V: TRBV28; DNA: TGTGCCAGCAGCCCCTTCTCAGGGGTGAAGACCCAGTACTTC; CDR3: CASSPFSGVKTQYF
D: -; J: TRBJ2-2; size: -; V: TRBV3-1; DNA: TGTGCCAGCAGCCGATGGACTTTTACTTTGGACACCGGGGAGCTGTTTTTT; CDR3: CASSRWTFTLDTGELFF
D: -; J: TRBJ1-5; size: -; V: TRBV12-3/TRBV12-4; DNA: TGTGCCAGCAGTTTAGAGTCAGGGACCTATAGCAATCAGCCCCAGCATTTT; CDR3: CASSLESGTYSNQPQHF
D: TRBD2; J: TRBJ2-3; size: -; V: TRBV5-4; DNA: TGTGCCAGCAGCACGGGACTAGTGTCAGATACGCAGTATTTT; CDR3: CASSTGLVSDTQYF
D: TRBD1; J: TRBJ2-7; size: -; V: TRBV27; DNA: TGTGCCACCAAGGCCGGGACAGGGCCCTACGAGCAGTACTTC; CDR3: CATKAGTGPYEQYF
D: TRBD1; J: TRBJ2-7; size: few; V: TRBV5-1; DNA: TGCGCCAGCAGCCTAAGGACAGGGGGCAACGAGCAGTACTTC; CDR3: CASSLRTGGNEQYF
D: -; J: TRBJ2-3; size: -; V: TRBV6-5; DNA: TGTGCCAGCAGTTTAGGGTACGGTGCCTCCGGAGACACGCAGTATTTT; CDR3: CASSLGYGASGDTQYF
D: -; J: TRBJ1-2; size: -; V: TRBV5-4; DNA: TGTGCCAGCAGCCCCGACGGATTAAACTATGGCTACACCTTC; CDR3: CASSPDGLNYGYTF
D: -; J: TRBJ1-6; size: few; V: TRBV4-2; DNA: TGTGCCAGCAGCTGGATTAATTCACCCCTCCACTTT; CDR3: CASSWINSPLHF
D: -; J: TRBJ1-5; size: -; V: TRBV4-1; DNA: TGCGCCAGCAGCCAAGATGAACAGTCCAATCAGCCCCAGCATTTT; CDR3: CASSQDEQSNQPQHF
D: -; J: TRBJ2-5; size: few; V: TRBV4-1; DNA: TGCGCCAGCAGCCAAGATCTCGCGTGGGGGCAGACCCAGTACTTC; CDR3: CASSQDLAWGQTQYF
D: -; J: TRBJ2-5; size: many; V: TRBV10-3; DNA: TGTGCCATCAGTGAACGGGGGGAGACCCAGTACTTC; CDR3: CAISERGETQYF
D: -; J: TRBJ2-3; size: -; V: TRBV6-5; DNA: TGTGCCAGCAGTTACTCGGCCTGGGCAGATACGCAGTATTTT; CDR3: CASSYSAWADTQYF
D: TRBD1; J: TRBJ1-3; size: few; V: TRBV5-1; DNA: TGCGCCAGCAGCCGGGACAGCCCCTCTGGAAACACCATATATTTT; CDR3: CASSRDSPSGNTIYF
D: -; J: TRBJ2-6; size: few; V: TRBV5-1; DNA: TGCGCCAGCAGCTTGGCCAAGGGTTCTGGGGCCAACGTCCTGACTTTC; CDR3: CASSLAKGSGANVLTF
D: -; J: TRBJ2-2; size: few; V: TRBV1; DNA: TGCACCACCCGCGTAGGCTCAGGGGAGGACGGGGAGCTGTTTTTT; CDR3: CTTRVGSGEDGELFF
D: -; J: TRBJ1-2; size: -; V: TRBV2; DNA: TGTGCCAGCAGGATGGACAGCCCTAACTATGGCTACACCTTC; CDR3: CASRMDSPNYGYTF